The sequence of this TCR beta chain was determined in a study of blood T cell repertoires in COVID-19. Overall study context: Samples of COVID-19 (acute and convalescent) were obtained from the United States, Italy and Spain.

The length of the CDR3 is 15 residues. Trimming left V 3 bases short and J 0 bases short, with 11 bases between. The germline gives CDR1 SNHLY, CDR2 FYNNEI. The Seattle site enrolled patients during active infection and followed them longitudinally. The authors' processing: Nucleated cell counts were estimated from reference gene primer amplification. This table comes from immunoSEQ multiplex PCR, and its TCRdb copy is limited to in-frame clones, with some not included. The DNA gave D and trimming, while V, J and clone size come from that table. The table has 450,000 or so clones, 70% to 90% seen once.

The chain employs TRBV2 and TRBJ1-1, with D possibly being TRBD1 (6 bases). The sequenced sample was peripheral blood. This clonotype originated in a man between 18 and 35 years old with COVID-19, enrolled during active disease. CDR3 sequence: CASSEDSYMNTEAFF. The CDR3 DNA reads TGTGCCAGCAGTGAGGACAGCTACATGAACACTGAAGCTTTCTTT.